A single sample gave rise to the 18 T cell receptor beta chains below, sequenced in a study of blood T cells in healthy people across ages. Combining a sample-barcoded 5' primer with a J-beta primer mix, a second PCR ran for roughly 6 to 12 cycles. TCRdb reprocessed the 5' RACE reads with MiXCR, giving one entry per CDR3 protein. This table has approximately 830,000 distinct CDR3 sequences, around 62% appearing once. Sequencing input: blood. The receptor set was obtained from a man aged 25 to 40 in good health.

The chain has TRBV20-1 and TRBJ2-7; TRBD2 is a possible D gene (6 bases). The CDR3 spans 15 residues. CDR1 and CDR2 (germline): DFQATT, SNEGSKA (reference sequence). V was trimmed by 5 bases and J by 1 base, leaving 18 bases between them. In DNA, the CDR3 is TGCAGTGCTGGTTCCATGGGCGGGGTTTCCTACGAGCAGTACTTC. Protein product: CSAGSMGGVSYEQYF.

This chain connects TRBV14 to TRBJ2-5, with 9 bases matching TRBD2. The germline CDR1 and CDR2 sequences are SGHDN and FVKESK. The CDR3 contains 15 residues. With 6 bases clipped from V and 4 bases from J, the junction kept 9 bases outside the gene matches. CDR3 loop: CASSPSSGAAETQYF. DNA of the CDR3: TGTGCCAGCAGTCCCTCTAGCGGGGCGGCAGAGACCCAGTACTTC.

The table lists this clonotype with a few counts. The chain joins TRBV20-1 to TRBJ2-3; 10 nucleotides line up with TRBD2. CDR1 and CDR2 from the germline V gene are DFQATT and SNEGSKA (reference sequence). J gave up 1 base and V 6 bases, and 4 bases lay outside the gene matches. The CDR3 length is 14 residues. CDR3 loop: CSAPGTSGTDTQYF. In DNA, the CDR3 is TGCAGTGCCCCCGGGACTAGCGGCACAGATACGCAGTATTTT.

V gene TRBV29-1 combines with J gene TRBJ2-1; D call uncertain. Germline CDR1 is SQVTM and CDR2 is ANQGSEA. V was trimmed by 3 bases and J by 7 bases, leaving 10 bases between them. This CDR3 comprises 12 residues. CDR3 nucleotide sequence: TGCAGCGTTGAGTTCTTAAGGAATGAGCAGTTCTTC. It codes for CSVEFLRNEQFF.

The rearrangement joins TRBV5-6 to TRBJ2-5; either TRBD1 or TRBD2 may fit D (5 bases each). CDR3 length equals 15 residues. V lost 4 bases and J 5 bases, leaving 18 bases between the germline ends. Looked up from germline, CDR1 is SGHDT and CDR2 is YYEEEE. CDR3 nucleotides: TGTGCCAGCAGCCTAATGGGACCGGTGGTTGAGACCCAGTACTTC. Translating gives CASSLMGPVVETQYF.

V is TRBV5-1 and J is TRBJ2-1; D could derive from TRBD1 or TRBD2 (5 bases each). The V gene's germline CDR1 is SGHRS and CDR2 YFSETQ. The CDR3 is made up of 15 amino acids. Trimming removed 4 bases from V and 4 bases from J, with 15 bases in between. The CDR3 DNA reads TGCGCCAGCAGCCCCCGGGACCCTCCTTACAATGAGCAGTTCTTC. It encodes CASSPRDPPYNEQFF.

This clonotype was seen a single time. The junction differs from germline at one of its ends, possibly a read error. The J gene is TRBJ1-3, the V gene TRBV3-1; no clear D. This CDR3 has 12 residues. Germline CDR1 LGHDT, CDR2 YNNKEL (reference sequence). The CDR3 loop is CVSSQAGNTIYF. In DNA form, the CDR3 reads TGTGTCAGCAGCCAAGCGGGAAACACCATATATTTT.

V gene TRBV20-1 combines with J gene TRBJ2-7; TRBD1 matches 8 bases. The J call may be incorrect, as the DNA end agrees better with TRBJ2-1. Looked up from germline, CDR1 is DFQATT and CDR2 is SNEGSKA (reference sequence). The CDR3 is 12 residues long. The CDR3 reads CSAPKTGDKQFF. CDR3 nucleotide sequence: TGCAGTGCACCTAAGACAGGGGATAAGCAGTTCTTC.

This chain connects TRBV6-1 to TRBJ2-4; D remains unclear. V lost 5 bases and J 13 bases, leaving 12 bases between the germline ends. This CDR3 spans 11 amino acids. The germline gives CDR1 MNHNS, CDR2 SASEGT. CDR3 in DNA: TGTGCCAGCAGTACCCGGGCACTACAGTACTTC. The encoded protein is CASSTRALQYF.

This rearrangement joins TRBV12-3 or TRBV12-4 to TRBJ2-4, with TRBD1 matching 8 bases. V trimming: 3 bases; J trimming: 8 bases; junction bases outside the gene matches: 12. This CDR3 spans 16 amino acids. In nucleotides, the CDR3 is TGTGCCAGCAGTTTTCAAGAAGGACAGGGTATGGACATTCAGTACTTC. Protein sequence: CASSFQEGQGMDIQYF.

The chain joins TRBV4-1 to TRBJ1-2, with 8 bases matching TRBD1. Trimming took 4 bases from V and 7 from J; bases not matched to a gene: 8. There are 14 residues in the CDR3. Germline assignment: CDR1 MGHRA and CDR2 YSYEKL. The CDR3, as DNA: TGCGCCAGCAGCCGAGACAGGGGTTCCAGTGGCTACACCTTC. Its protein is CASSRDRGSSGYTF.

This chain connects TRBV27 to TRBJ1-2; 8 bases align to TRBD1. Germline values: CDR1 MNHEY, CDR2 SMNVEV (reference sequence). The CDR3 spans 14 residues. V trimming: 2 bases; J trimming: 7 bases; junction bases outside the gene matches: 6. The CDR3 loop reads CASSLAQGASGYTF. DNA for the CDR3: TGTGCCAGCAGTTTAGCGCAGGGGGCATCTGGCTACACCTTC.

In its sample, this clonotype was seen once. The V gene is TRBV24-1, the J gene TRBJ1-2; tentatively, D is TRBD1 (5 bases). The V end lost 9 bases, the J end lost 8 bases, and 12 bases lay between the germline ends. This CDR3 spans 11 amino acids. Germline assignment: CDR1 KGHDR and CDR2 SFDVKD. DNA for the CDR3: TGTGCCACCGGGGGTAGAGGAGGCTACACCTTC. Its translation: CATGGRGGYTF.

V and J are TRBV7-8 and TRBJ1-1; the D is unclear. The CDR3 is 13 amino acids. Germline lookup yields CDR1 SGHVS and CDR2 FQNEAQ. The V and J ends lost 6 bases and 4 bases respectively, with 12 bases between them. The CDR3 coding sequence is TGTGCCAGCAGACGACGGTTAAGCACTGAAGCTTTCTTT. This sequence encodes CASRRRLSTEAFF.

The chain carries TRBV5-1 and TRBJ2-5, with D tentatively TRBD1 or TRBD2 (5 bases each). Per germline, CDR1 SGHRS and CDR2 YFSETQ. The CDR3 loop spans 15 amino acids. Between the trimmed V and J ends, which lost 6 bases and 1 base, there was a span of 16 bases. CDR3 nucleotides: TGCGCCAGCACTCGTTCCGGGGCGTCCCAAGAGACCCAGTACTTC. Amino acid sequence: CASTRSGASQETQYF.

This clonotype has only a few counts. This chain uses TRBV29-1 with TRBJ2-3; D ambiguous. Trimming left V 3 bases short and J 3 bases short, with 10 bases between. Germline values: CDR1 SQVTM, CDR2 ANQGSEA. The CDR3 covers 13 residues. The CDR3 protein is CSVEKLGTDTQYF. The DNA of the CDR3 is TGCAGCGTTGAGAAGCTTGGGACAGATACGCAGTATTTT.

The chain employs TRBV7-2 and TRBJ2-2; maybe TRBD2 (5 bases). Germline V gene data show CDR1 as SGHTA and CDR2 as FQGNSA. Trimming stripped 5 bases from V and 4 bases from J, with 17 bases between. This CDR3 is 16 amino acids long. In nucleotides, the CDR3 is TGTGCCAGCAGCCCGAGGGCGCTATACGCCACCGGGGAGCTGTTTTTT. This sequence encodes CASSPRALYATGELFF.

This chain joins TRBV4-2 and TRBJ1-5; no firm D call. With 5 bases removed from V and 5 bases from J, the gap between germline ends came to 13 bases. Germline V gives CDR1 LGHNA, CDR2 YNFKEQ. The CDR3 covers 14 residues. As DNA, the CDR3 is TGTGCCAGCAGCAACAAAGAGGGCTATCAGCCCCAGCATTTT. It is translated as CASSNKEGYQPQHF.